One sample yielded the 18 T cell receptor beta chains listed below, sequenced in a study of beta chain features in type 1 diabetes. The investigators reverse transcribed all of the isolated RNA, so they sequenced expressed TCRB transcripts. The repertoire was sequenced with immunoSEQ multiplex PCR; TCRdb's copy has only in-frame clones and lacks some. Of 250,000 to 350,000 clones in the sample, around 15% are singletons; the top ten hold roughly 6.7%. The specimen sequenced was central memory CD4+ T cells from blood. These receptors came from a man aged 30-40 years in good health.

The chain carries TRBV4-3 and TRBJ2-7; D not resolved. The V end lost 0 bases, the J end lost 0 bases, and 18 bases lay between the germline ends. The CDR3 runs to 18 residues. In germline, CDR1 is LGHNA, CDR2 YSLEER. CDR3 bases: TGCGCCAGCAGCCAAGATGGTCGGTCGAATTTTTGCTCCTACGAGCAGTACGTC. Translating it yields CASSQDGRSNFCSYEQYV.

There are a few counts of this clone. The CDR3 sequence: CASSYDRRNYGYTF. DNA of the CDR3: TGTGCCAGCAGTTACGACCGCCGGAATTATGGCTACACCTTC. The chain employs TRBV6-5 and TRBJ1-2; D is undetermined. V was clipped by 2 bases and J by 5 bases, with 12 bases between them. The CDR3 contains 14 residues. Germline V gene lookup returns CDR1 MNHEY and CDR2 SVGAGI.

The V and J genes are TRBV5-8 and TRBJ2-3; TRBD1 aligns across 7 bases. The CDR3 loop spans 13 amino acids. V was pared by 7 bases and J by 3 bases, with 5 bases of the junction left unmatched. Per germline, CDR1 SGHTS and CDR2 YDEGEE. DNA of the CDR3: TGTGCCAGCGGTCGCAGGGGGACAGATACGCAGTATTTT. Protein product: CASGRRGTDTQYF.

A few counts support this clone. The chain uses TRBV6-4 and TRBJ2-1, with 10 nucleotides matching TRBD2. Germline CDR1 is MRHNA and CDR2 is SNTAGT. J was trimmed by 4 bases and V by 4 bases; bases with no gene match: 7. The CDR3 totals 16 residues. The CDR3 protein is CASSVAGGPPYNEQFF. DNA for the CDR3: TGTGCCAGCAGTGTAGCGGGAGGCCCCCCTTACAATGAGCAGTTCTTC.

The chain links TRBV27 to TRBJ2-3, with 14 bases lining up with TRBD2. V lost 3 bases, J lost 5 bases, and 1 base stayed unmatched. Germline CDR1 is MNHEY and CDR2 is SMNVEV (reference sequence). This CDR3 region has 15 residues. The CDR3 sequence: CASSFGLAGGDTQYF. CDR3 bases: TGTGCCAGCAGTTTCGGACTAGCGGGAGGAGATACGCAGTATTTT.

J is TRBJ1-2 and V is TRBV5-4; unclear D gene. Germline values: CDR1 SGHNT, CDR2 YYREEE (reference sequence). The CDR3 has 14 residues. Deletions cut 5 bases from V and 0 bases from J, with 11 bases between. DNA of the CDR3: TGTGCCAGCAGGAGGGAGGTAGCTAACTATGGCTACACCTTC. Protein sequence: CASRREVANYGYTF. Together with reference TRBV5-4 and TRBJ1-2, the CDR3 gives the full variable domain: ETGVTQSPTHLIKTRGQQVTLRCSSQSGHNTVSWYQQALGQGPQFIFQYYREEENGRGNFPPRFSGLQFPNYSSELNVNALELDDSALYLCASRREVANYGYTFGSGTRLTVV.

This clone has just a few counts. This chain joins TRBV15 and TRBJ2-1; D unclear. The germline V gene encodes CDR1 LNHNV and CDR2 YYDKDF (reference sequence). The CDR3 is 12 amino acids. V gave up 0 bases and J gave up 8 bases, with 5 bases separating them. Here the CDR3 reads CATSRDFHEQFF. In nucleotides, the CDR3 is TGTGCCACCAGCAGAGATTTCCATGAGCAGTTCTTC.

Only a few counts were recorded for this clone. In the same sample, other DNA sequences code for this CDR3. The chain has TRBV7-2 and TRBJ2-3; D is perhaps TRBD2 (5 bases). Trimming pared 1 base from V and 5 bases from J, leaving 10 bases between. The CDR3 runs to 14 residues. Germline values: CDR1 SGHTA, CDR2 FQGNSA. CDR3 bases: TGTGCCAGCAGCTTAGTTAGGGCGGGAGATACGCAGTATTTT. Residues: CASSLVRAGDTQYF.

The rearrangement uses TRBV7-3 and TRBJ2-5; TRBD1 matches at 7 bases. The V gene end was trimmed by 4 bases and the J gene end by 2 bases; junction bases not matched to a gene: 4. Germline V gene sequence: CDR1 SGHTA, CDR2 FQGTGA. This CDR3 region has 14 residues. CDR3 in DNA: TGTGCCAGCAGCTCCTCGGGACAGCAAGAGACCCAGTACTTC. This codes for CASSSSGQQETQYF.

The J gene is TRBJ1-2, the V gene TRBV5-1, with 8 nucleotides matching TRBD1. Trimming took 1 base from V and 7 from J; bases not matched to a gene: 3. The CDR3 length is 13 residues. Germline-derived CDR1 and CDR2 are SGHRS and YFSETQ. The CDR3 DNA reads TGCGCCAGCAGCTTGTCAGGGGGCCGTGGCTACACCTTC. As protein: CASSLSGGRGYTF.

This clone has at least ten counts. The chain combines TRBV18 with TRBJ1-1; D is possibly TRBD1 (6 bases). V lost 0 bases to trimming and J lost 3 bases, with 14 bases between them. Germline CDR1 KGHSH, CDR2 LQKENI. The CDR3 is 16 residues long. CDR3 DNA sequence: TGTGCCAGCTCACCACCCGTACAGGGAAGTTACACTGAAGCTTTCTTT. It is translated as CASSPPVQGSYTEAFF.

This chain links TRBV11-3 with TRBJ1-1; no clear D. Germline loops: CDR1 SGHNT, CDR2 YENEEA. This CDR3 has 14 amino acids. The germline V and J ends were trimmed by 5 bases and 1 base, with 11 bases remaining between them. The CDR3 reads CASSLPGRNTEAFF. For the CDR3, the DNA is TGTGCCAGCAGCCTCCCCGGGAGGAACACTGAAGCTTTCTTT.

V and J are TRBV11-1 and TRBJ2-1; D is ambiguous. The germline V gene encodes CDR1 SGHAT and CDR2 FQDESV (reference sequence). The CDR3 totals 13 residues. Trimming stripped 7 bases from V and 0 bases from J, with 7 bases between. CDR3 residues: CASTTGSYNEQFF. The CDR3, as DNA: TGTGCCAGCACCACGGGCTCCTACAATGAGCAGTTCTTC.

This clone was picked up one time. J is TRBJ2-1 and V is TRBV2, with TRBD2 matching 8 bases. Germline CDR1 reads SNHLY; CDR2 reads FYNNEI. J lost 9 bases, V lost 5 bases, and 3 bases had no gene match. The CDR3 has 12 amino acids. CDR3 in DNA: TGTGCCAGCAGTTTACGGGGGGGTGAGCAGTTCTTC. It yields the protein CASSLRGGEQFF.

V is TRBV7-2 and J is TRBJ1-2; D is perhaps TRBD1 (6 bases). The germline V gene has CDR1 SGHTA and CDR2 FQGNSA. The CDR3 totals 14 residues. V was pared by 0 bases and J by 8 bases, with 13 bases between. CDR3 nucleotide sequence: TGTGCCAGCAGCTTAGCCGGGGGGGCCTGGGGCTACACCTTC. Protein: CASSLAGGAWGYTF.

The rearrangement uses TRBV7-9 and TRBJ1-6, with D perhaps TRBD1 (5 bases). Germline V gene lookup returns CDR1 SEHNR and CDR2 FQNEAQ (reference sequence). The CDR3 runs to 17 residues. Trimming removed 1 base at V and 9 bases at J, with 19 bases between. The CDR3 reads CASSLGVIPQGISPLHF. In DNA form, the CDR3 reads TGTGCCAGCAGCTTAGGGGTTATACCTCAGGGAATTTCACCCCTCCACTTT.

This clone has only a few counts. The V and J genes are TRBV27 and TRBJ2-7, with TRBD1 matching 7 bases. V shed 2 bases, J shed 4 bases, and the junction held 5 bases outside the gene matches. Germline values: CDR1 MNHEY, CDR2 SMNVEV (reference sequence). The CDR3 loop spans 14 amino acids. CDR3 in DNA: TGTGCCAGCAGTTTAAAGGGGGCCAATTACGAGCAGTACTTC. This sequence encodes CASSLKGANYEQYF.

The sample holds a few counts of this clone. V usage is TRBV6-6 and J usage is TRBJ1-2, with D possibly TRBD1 on 5 matching bases. In germline, CDR1 is MNHNY, CDR2 SVGAGI (reference sequence). The CDR3 contains 13 residues. Trimming removed 7 bases from V and 1 base from J, with 10 bases in between. The CDR3 loop reads CASIEQVNYGYTF. CDR3 in DNA: TGTGCCAGCATCGAACAGGTTAACTATGGCTACACCTTC.